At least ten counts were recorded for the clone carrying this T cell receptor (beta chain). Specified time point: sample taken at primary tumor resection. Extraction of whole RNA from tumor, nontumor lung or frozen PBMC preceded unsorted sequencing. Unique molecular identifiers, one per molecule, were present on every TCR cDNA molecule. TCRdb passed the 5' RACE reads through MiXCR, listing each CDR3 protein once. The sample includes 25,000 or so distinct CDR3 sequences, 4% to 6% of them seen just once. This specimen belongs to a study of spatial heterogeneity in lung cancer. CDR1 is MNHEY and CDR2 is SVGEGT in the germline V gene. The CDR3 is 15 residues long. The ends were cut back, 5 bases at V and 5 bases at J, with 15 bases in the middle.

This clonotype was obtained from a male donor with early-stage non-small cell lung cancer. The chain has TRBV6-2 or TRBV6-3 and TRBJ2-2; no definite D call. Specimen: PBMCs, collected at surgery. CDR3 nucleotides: TGTGCCAGCAGTCTAAGACTCCCCGGGACCGGGGAGCTGTTTTTT. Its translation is CASSLRLPGTGELFF.